The 17 T cell receptor beta chains given below trace back to one sample, sequenced in a study of human T cells and chemical hapten exposure. Time point meaning: patch test 1, 2 weeks after DPC sensitization. The treatment was: therapeutic diphenylcyclopropenone sensitization with weekly scalp DPC. TCRdb ran MiXCR on the RACE reads and lists one entry per CDR3 protein. The sample yields about 360,000 distinct CDR3 sequences, approximately 6.3% seen once. This sample comprised whole blood, obtained in connection with sensitization to the hapten diphenylcyclopropenone (DPC). The receptors stem from a woman aged 18-29 years with alopecia areata. Some clones in this sample may be carry-over from other donors' samples.

The rearrangement uses TRBV28 and TRBJ1-1, with 8 bases fitting TRBD1. Looked up from germline, CDR1 is MDHEN and CDR2 is SYDVKM. J was trimmed by 1 base and V by 5 bases; bases with no gene match: 6. CDR3 length: 15 amino acids. CDR3 sequence reads: CASSPQGAQNTEAFF. The CDR3 nucleotides read TGTGCCAGCAGTCCCCAGGGGGCGCAGAACACTGAAGCTTTCTTT.

This clonotype was counted many times. The chain uses TRBV7-8 and TRBJ2-1; the match to TRBD1 covers 10 bases. Per the germline V gene, CDR1 is SGHVS and CDR2 is FQNEAQ. V shed 3 bases, J shed 6 bases, and the junction held 8 bases outside the gene matches. This CDR3 is 16 amino acids long. The CDR3 sequence is CASSFPWDRGANEQFF. CDR3 bases: TGTGCCAGCAGCTTCCCTTGGGACAGGGGTGCCAATGAGCAGTTCTTC.

This clonotype was counted between two and nine times. The rearrangement uses TRBV18 and TRBJ1-1, with D uncertain. The CDR3 runs to 16 residues. The V and J ends lost 5 bases and 0 bases respectively, with 16 bases between them. Germline CDR1 KGHSH, CDR2 LQKENI. The CDR3 DNA reads TGTGCCAGCTCAACTACCTCGGCTCCTTTGAACACTGAAGCTTTCTTT. Amino acid sequence: CASSTTSAPLNTEAFF.

The chain links TRBV12-3 or TRBV12-4 to TRBJ2-7; D gene uncertain. V lost 0 bases to trimming and J lost 4 bases, with 10 bases between them. This CDR3 is built from 14 residues. The CDR3 spells CASSLAGSGYEQYF. DNA for the CDR3: TGTGCCAGCAGTTTAGCGGGCTCTGGTTACGAGCAGTACTTC.

This clonotype has more than one count but fewer than ten. J is TRBJ1-3 and V is TRBV20-1; D remains unclear. Per the germline V gene, CDR1 is DFQATT and CDR2 is SNEGSKA (reference sequence). This CDR3 is built from 16 residues. The ends were cut back, 0 bases at V and 0 bases at J, with 12 bases in the middle. The CDR3 reads CSARDSASLSGNTIYF. Written as DNA, the CDR3 is TGCAGTGCTAGAGATTCCGCTTCCCTCTCTGGAAACACCATATATTTT.

The chain couples TRBV7-3 to TRBJ2-6; D call uncertain. V shed 8 bases and J shed 3 bases, with 11 bases lying between them. Germline loops: CDR1 SGHTA, CDR2 FQGTGA. This CDR3 comprises 14 residues. The CDR3 is CASGTAGGANVLTF. The CDR3 DNA follows: TGTGCCAGCGGAACGGCTGGTGGGGCCAACGTCCTGACTTTC.

This clonotype was seen ten or more times. The J gene is TRBJ1-2, the V gene TRBV4-2; D gene uncertain. The CDR3 has 15 residues. V shed 2 bases and J shed 8 bases, with 18 bases lying between them. Germline assignment: CDR1 LGHNA and CDR2 YNFKEQ. Written as DNA, the CDR3 is TGTGCCAGCAGCCAAAAGACCTCAAACCAAATGGGCTACACCTTC. Translation: CASSQKTSNQMGYTF.

This clonotype appeared a few times. The chain uses TRBV29-1 and TRBJ2-5; TRBD1 matches at 8 bases. This CDR3 is 12 amino acids long. Germline V gene lookup returns CDR1 SQVTM and CDR2 ANQGSEA. V lost 6 bases, J lost 1 base, and 1 base stayed unmatched. Here the CDR3 reads CSVQGAQETQYF. Written as DNA, the CDR3 is TGCAGCGTCCAGGGGGCCCAAGAGACCCAGTACTTC.

This clonotype showed up many times. The V call is TRBV4-3, the J call TRBJ2-7; TRBD1 matches 7 bases. The V gene's germline CDR1 is LGHNA and CDR2 YSLEER. The CDR3 runs to 14 residues. The ends lost 4 bases at V and 1 base at J; junction bases unmatched: 4. The CDR3 DNA follows: TGCGCCAGCAGCCCCGGGACAGCTTCCTACGAGCAGTACTTC. Its translation is CASSPGTASYEQYF.

The V and J genes are TRBV2 and TRBJ1-1; D unresolved. The germline CDR1 and CDR2 sequences are SNHLY and FYNNEI. The V and J ends lost 1 base and 4 bases respectively, with 16 bases between them. This CDR3 has 16 residues. CDR3 coding DNA: TGTGCCAGCAGTGAAGATTCACTAATTTCGGGCACTGAAGCTTTCTTT. Its protein product is CASSEDSLISGTEAFF. Full variable domain (missing parts from reference TRBV2 and TRBJ1-1): EPEVTQTPSHQVTQMGQEVILRCVPISNHLYFYWYRQILGQKVEFLVSFYNNEISEKSEIFDDQFSVERPDGSNFTLKIRSTKLEDSAMYFCASSEDSLISGTEAFFGQGTRLTVV.

The table lists this clonotype with many counts. V gene TRBV6-2 or TRBV6-3 combines with J gene TRBJ2-7, with D maybe TRBD1 (5 bases). Trimming took off 4 bases at V and 3 bases at J, with 7 bases between the two ends. The CDR3 length is 12 residues. Germline values: CDR1 MNHEY, CDR2 SVGEGT. CDR3 sequence: CASSWTFYEQYF. The CDR3 DNA reads as TGTGCCAGCAGTTGGACATTCTACGAGCAGTACTTC.

The chain carries TRBV12-3 or TRBV12-4 and TRBJ1-3; D is unresolved. The CDR3 is made up of 13 amino acids. V was pared by 5 bases and J by 4 bases, with 9 bases between. CDR3 residues: CASSELEGNTIYF. The CDR3 DNA is TGTGCCAGCAGTGAACTAGAGGGAAACACCATATATTTT.

The table lists this clonotype with many counts. The CDR3: CASARGASAKNIQYF. The CDR3 region has the DNA TGTGCCAGCGCTAGGGGGGCAAGCGCCAAAAACATTCAGTACTTC. V is TRBV6-6 and J is TRBJ2-4; D possibly uses TRBD1 or TRBD2 (6 bases each). Trimming pared 8 bases from V and 1 base from J, leaving 15 bases between. CDR3 size: 15 residues. Germline CDR1 is MNHNY and CDR2 is SVGAGI (reference sequence).

This clonotype was seen a handful of times. CDR3: CASSRDRHSGNTIYF. In DNA form, the CDR3 reads TGTGCCAGCAGCCGGGACAGACACTCTGGAAACACCATATATTTT. J is TRBJ1-3 and V is TRBV5-5, with 7 bases identical to TRBD1. V trimming: 4 bases; J trimming: 0 bases; junction bases outside the gene matches: 4. Germline V gene data show CDR1 as SGHKS and CDR2 as YYEKEE (reference sequence). The CDR3 is 15 amino acids.

This clonotype was counted a few times. The V call is TRBV11-2, the J call TRBJ1-1; 7 nucleotides line up with TRBD1. V lost 5 bases to trimming and J lost 0 bases; unmatched junction nucleotides: 6. CDR1 and CDR2 (germline): SGHAT, FQNNGV. The CDR3 extends over 15 amino acids. In nucleotides, the CDR3 is TGTGCCAGCAGCGTTAACAGGGGACTGAACACTGAAGCTTTCTTT. This translates into CASSVNRGLNTEAFF. The full variable domain, completed using reference TRBV11-2 and TRBJ1-1, is EAGVAQSPRYKIIEKRQSVAFWCNPISGHATLYWYQQILGQGPKLLIQFQNNGVVDDSQLPKDRFSAERLKGVDSTLKIQPAKLEDSAVYLCASSVNRGLNTEAFFGQGTRLTVV.

Only a few counts were recorded for this clonotype. The V and J genes are TRBV12-3 or TRBV12-4 and TRBJ1-6, with TRBD1 matching over 8 bases. This CDR3 has 14 amino acids. Losses at the gene ends were 3 bases for V and 8 bases for J; bases not matched to a gene: 3. CDR3 bases: TGTGCCAGCAGTTTTCAGGGGGCGGATTCACCCCTCCACTTT. Translation: CASSFQGADSPLHF.

The rearrangement joins TRBV27 to TRBJ1-1; D uncertain. Germline V gene sequence: CDR1 MNHEY, CDR2 SMNVEV (reference sequence). V dropped 0 bases and J dropped 2 bases, with 7 bases sitting between them. The CDR3 covers 14 residues. CDR3 nucleotide sequence: TGTGCCAGCAGTTTATCGCTACAAAACACTGAAGCTTTCTTT. Translated: CASSLSLQNTEAFF.